This T cell receptor (beta chain) was retrieved from a study of neoadjuvant nivolumab and ipilimumab in lung cancer. Study-level results: TCR clonality did not significantly correlate with pathologic tumor regression. Pretherapy blood TCR richness correlated positively with resected tumor richness.

TCRdb keeps only in-frame clones here, not all; method: immunoSEQ multiplex PCR. The sample yields some 38,000 clones, nearly 90% seen once. Germline V gene sequence: CDR1 GTSNPN, CDR2 SVGIG (reference sequence). The CDR3 consists of 14 residues. The ends were cut back, 5 bases at V and 0 bases at J, with 11 bases in the middle. Comment on this clone: No antigen is known for it.

The rearrangement links TRBV30 to TRBJ1-3; D is perhaps TRBD1 (5 bases). Sequenced material: peripheral blood, taken before neoadjuvant nivolumab, alone or with ipilimumab. The TCR comes from an adult with non-small cell lung cancer. DNA of the CDR3: TGTGCCTGGGGGACGGCCCACTCTGGAAACACCATATATTTT. It is translated as CAWGTAHSGNTIYF.